The next 30 T cell receptor beta chains were all read from a single sample in a study of blood T cell repertoires in COVID-19 (dated by TCRdb to about 2020). To prepare the library, the immunoSEQ multiplex PCR assay was applied. TCRdb re-hosts the immuneACCESS table, in-frame sequences only. Its copies lack some clones; in the studies checked, an unresolved V gene accounts for under half of them, and the cause for the rest is not known. For this sample the table gives approximately 150,000 clones, of which about 90% were detected only once. Together, the top ten hold 3.5% to 4.5% of the sample. The specimen sequenced was peripheral blood. These receptors originate from a woman in her 70s with acute or convalescent COVID-19.

J is TRBJ1-6 and V is TRBV19; no clear D gene. The length of the CDR3 is 16 residues. CDR1 and CDR2 from the germline V gene are LNHDA and SQIVND (reference sequence). Trimming shortened V by 3 bases and J by 12 bases, and 21 bases separated the two germline ends. The CDR3 here is CASSISFDSRLGPLHF. As DNA, the CDR3 is TGTGCCAGTAGTATCTCTTTCGACTCCCGCTTAGGACCCCTCCACTTT.

This chain connects TRBV21-1 to TRBJ2-3; the D segment call TRBD2 is taken from the table without a DNA check. TRBV21-1 is listed as a pseudogene. This CDR3 contains 13 residues. Here the CDR3 reads CASFSDRGDTQYF. CDR3 coding DNA: TGTGCCAGCTTTTCGGACCGGGGAGATACGCAGTATTTT.

This clone was observed once. The rearrangement joins TRBV28 to TRBJ2-1; D is possibly TRBD2 (6 bases). There are 16 residues in the CDR3. With 6 bases removed from V and 7 bases from J, the gap between germline ends came to 22 bases. The germline V gene has CDR1 MDHEN and CDR2 SYDVKM. CDR3 nucleotide sequence: TGTGCCAGCAGCCCTATTCGACTAGTAATGGTGAATGAGCAGTTCTTC. This gives the protein CASSPIRLVMVNEQFF.

V and J are TRBV27 and TRBJ1-5; 7 nucleotides line up with TRBD1. Unmatched junction bases numbered 4, after V lost 6 bases and J lost 2 bases. The CDR3 spans 14 residues. Germline CDR1 reads MNHEY; CDR2 reads SMNVEV (reference sequence). CDR3 loop: CASSPGTGNQPQHF. The CDR3 DNA reads as TGTGCCAGCAGCCCCGGGACAGGCAATCAGCCCCAGCATTTT.

The genes are TRBV7-8 and TRBJ1-6; 7 bases are a match to TRBD1. Unmatched junction bases numbered 9, after V lost 5 bases and J lost 8 bases. The CDR3 has 15 amino acids. Germline V gene lookup returns CDR1 SGHVS and CDR2 FQNEAQ. The CDR3 DNA reads as TGTGCCAGCAGCGCGGACAGGTCTCTCCATTCACCCCTCCACTTT. Translating gives CASSADRSLHSPLHF.

This rearrangement joins TRBV6-1 to TRBJ2-5; 7 positions agree with TRBD2. This CDR3 is built from 14 residues. Trimming cost V 3 bases and J 2 bases; bases outside gene matches: 3. In germline, CDR1 is MNHNS, CDR2 SASEGT. CDR3 sequence: CASSDWRGQETQYF. The CDR3 nucleotides read TGTGCCAGCAGTGATTGGCGGGGGCAAGAGACCCAGTACTTC.

This clone was detected once. The chain couples TRBV5-1 to TRBJ1-4; D is possibly TRBD1 (5 bases). Between the trimmed V and J ends, which lost 4 bases and 4 bases, there was a span of 11 bases. Germline CDR1 is SGHRS and CDR2 is YFSETQ. The CDR3 is 14 amino acids. The CDR3 sequence: CASSPGLDNEKLFF. CDR3 DNA sequence: TGCGCCAGCAGCCCGGGACTGGATAATGAAAAACTGTTTTTT.

In its sample, this clone was seen once. The chain is built from TRBV5-1 and TRBJ2-2, with D perhaps matching TRBD1 (6 bases). The ends were cut back, 2 bases at V and 4 bases at J, with 9 bases in the middle. CDR1 is SGHRS, CDR2 YFSETQ, per germline. The CDR3 has 14 amino acids. CDR3 amino acids: CASSFTGFTGELFF. In nucleotides, the CDR3 is TGCGCCAGCAGCTTCACAGGGTTCACCGGGGAGCTGTTTTTT.

The chain employs TRBV15 and TRBJ1-2; weak D call: TRBD1 (6 bases). Germline V CDR1 and CDR2: LNHNV, YYDKDF (reference sequence). CDR3 size: 15 residues. Trimming pared 1 base from V and 4 bases from J, leaving 13 bases between. CDR3 bases: TGTGCCACCAGCAGAGGAGGGGGGGCAGGCTATGGCTACACCTTC. Protein: CATSRGGGAGYGYTF.

This chain connects TRBV5-1 to TRBJ2-7; 7 positions match TRBD2. CDR1 and CDR2 from the germline V gene are SGHRS and YFSETQ. The V gene end was trimmed by 0 bases and the J gene end by 5 bases; junction bases not matched to a gene: 2. The length of the CDR3 is 13 residues. In DNA form, the CDR3 reads TGCGCCAGCAGCTTGGCCGGGACTAACGAGCAGTACTTC. Encoded protein: CASSLAGTNEQYF.

The chain joins TRBV7-2 to TRBJ2-7; 8 nucleotides line up with TRBD2. V lost 1 base and J lost 2; bases outside the gene matches: 7. From germline, CDR1 is SGHTA and CDR2 FQGNSA. This CDR3 is built from 16 residues. CDR3 loop: CASSLGIVGLAYEQYF. The CDR3 DNA is TGTGCCAGCAGCTTAGGCATAGTGGGACTAGCCTACGAGCAGTACTTC. The variable domain in full, completed from reference TRBV7-2 and TRBJ2-7, reads GAGVSQSPSNKVTEKGKDVELRCDPISGHTALYWYRQSLGQGLEFLIYFQGNSAPDKSGLPSDRFSAERTGGSVSTLTIQRTQQEDSAVYLCASSLGIVGLAYEQYFGPGTRLTVT.

The chain combines TRBV30 with TRBJ1-3, with 7 bases aligning to TRBD1. V shed 0 bases, J shed 4 bases, and the junction held 9 bases outside the gene matches. CDR3 size: 16 residues. The germline CDR1 and CDR2 sequences are GTSNPN and SVGIG (reference sequence). The CDR3 sequence is CAWSVGAQGDGNTIYF. The CDR3 DNA is TGTGCCTGGAGTGTTGGGGCTCAGGGGGACGGAAACACCATATATTTT.

The genes are TRBV15 and TRBJ1-1; tentative D call: TRBD1 (5 bases). The CDR3 loop spans 15 amino acids. CDR1 and CDR2 from the germline V gene are LNHNV and YYDKDF (reference sequence). The V end lost 0 bases, the J end lost 2 bases, and 10 bases lay between the germline ends. CDR3 protein: CATSRERGVNTEAFF. As DNA, the CDR3 is TGTGCCACCAGCAGAGAAAGGGGTGTAAACACTGAAGCTTTCTTT.

The chain combines TRBV29-1 with TRBJ1-2; 9 bases are shared with TRBD1. Trimming removed 3 bases from V and 2 bases from J; junction bases left unmatched: 4. The germline V gene has CDR1 SQVTM and CDR2 ANQGSEA. The CDR3 consists of 14 residues. For the CDR3, the DNA is TGCAGCGTTGAGGGGACAGGGCCGAACTATGGCTACACCTTC. Its protein is CSVEGTGPNYGYTF.

The V call is TRBV4-1, the J call TRBJ2-5; TRBD1 matches at 9 bases. Trimming removed 2 bases from V and 4 bases from J; junction bases left unmatched: 8. The CDR3 spans 16 residues. Germline assignment: CDR1 MGHRA and CDR2 YSYEKL. The CDR3 protein is CASSQRRDRGTETQYF. CDR3 nucleotide sequence: TGCGCCAGCAGCCAACGGAGAGACAGGGGGACAGAGACCCAGTACTTC.

This rearrangement joins TRBV25-1 to TRBJ2-7; TRBD2 is a possible D gene (6 bases). Germline CDR1 reads MGHDK; CDR2 reads SYGVNS. The length of the CDR3 is 13 residues. Trimming shortened V by 3 bases and J by 4 bases, and 10 bases separated the two germline ends. The CDR3 region is CASSDGGSYEQYF. In nucleotides, the CDR3 is TGTGCCAGCAGTGACGGGGGATCATACGAGCAGTACTTC.

The V gene is TRBV28, the J gene TRBJ2-7; 9 nucleotides line up with TRBD2. V gave up 2 bases and J gave up 4 bases; unmatched junction bases: 0. The CDR3 sequence is 13 residues long. Germline V CDR1 and CDR2: MDHEN, SYDVKM. The chain's CDR3 is CASSLAGGYEQYF. The CDR3, as DNA: TGTGCCAGCAGTTTAGCGGGAGGGTACGAGCAGTACTTC.

The V gene is TRBV7-2, the J gene TRBJ2-3; TRBD2 matches 8 bases. The CDR3 is 14 residues long. J was trimmed by 5 bases and V by 5 bases; bases with no gene match: 6. CDR1 and CDR2 from the germline V gene are SGHTA and FQGNSA. CDR3 DNA sequence: TGTGCCAGCAGCCCCCGGGGGGGTAAAGATACGCAGTATTTT. Translated, it gives CASSPRGGKDTQYF. Combining the CDR3 with reference TRBV7-2 and TRBJ2-3 gives the whole variable domain GAGVSQSPSNKVTEKGKDVELRCDPISGHTALYWYRQSLGQGLEFLIYFQGNSAPDKSGLPSDRFSAERTGGSVSTLTIQRTQQEDSAVYLCASSPRGGKDTQYFGPGTRLTVL.

The chain joins TRBV9 to TRBJ2-7, with 10 bases lining up with TRBD2. V was pared by 0 bases and J by 8 bases, with 5 bases of the junction left unmatched. The CDR3 consists of 14 residues. Germline V gene lookup returns CDR1 SGDLS and CDR2 YYNGEE. CDR3 nucleotides: TGTGCCAGCAGCGTAGAACCTAGCGGGAGCCAGCAGTACTTC. Translating gives CASSVEPSGSQQYF.

This clone has only a few counts. The CDR3: CASSLGAARSEQYF. The CDR3 bases are TGTGCCAGCAGTTTAGGGGCAGCAAGAAGCGAGCAGTACTTC. The V gene is TRBV28, the J gene TRBJ2-7, with D possibly matching TRBD1 (5 bases). CDR1 and CDR2 from the germline V gene are MDHEN and SYDVKM. The V gene lost 2 bases and the J gene lost 6 bases, with 14 bases spanning the gap. CDR3 size: 14 residues.

This rearrangement joins TRBV7-2 to TRBJ1-2; 7 bases align to TRBD1. The CDR3 spans 14 residues. The J segment lost 7 bases and the V segment lost 3 bases, leaving 8 bases of the junction unmatched. Germline V lookup: CDR1 SGHTA, CDR2 FQGNSA. The CDR3 sequence: CASSLQQGFFGYTF. DNA for the CDR3: TGTGCCAGCAGCTTGCAACAGGGGTTTTTTGGCTACACCTTC.

This rearrangement joins TRBV4-2 to TRBJ1-1; 7 nucleotides align to TRBD1. V trimming: 3 bases; J trimming: 8 bases; junction bases outside the gene matches: 15. The CDR3 is 16 residues long. The germline V gene has CDR1 LGHNA and CDR2 YNFKEQ. CDR3 DNA: TGTGCCAGCAGCCACGGCGATGGTGAGTCGGGACAGGAAGCTTTCTTT. This gives the protein CASSHGDGESGQEAFF.

The V and J genes are TRBV2 and TRBJ1-2, with D uncertain. V lost 2 bases and J lost 5, with 9 bases in between. The CDR3 spans 13 residues. Germline lookup yields CDR1 SNHLY and CDR2 FYNNEI. CDR3 sequence: CASSESQRYGYTF. CDR3 in DNA: TGTGCCAGCAGTGAAAGTCAACGGTATGGCTACACCTTC.

This clone was detected only a few times. Other DNA sequences from this sample encode an identical CDR3 as well. J is TRBJ2-2 and V is TRBV5-1, with 9 positions matching TRBD1. This CDR3 has 15 residues. Germline CDR1 and CDR2: SGHRS and YFSETQ. V lost 0 bases to trimming and J lost 5 bases; unmatched junction nucleotides: 2. The CDR3 sequence: CASSLGDRATGELFF. CDR3 bases: TGCGCCAGCAGCTTGGGGGACAGGGCGACCGGGGAGCTGTTTTTT.

Regarding this clone: Other DNA sequences from this sample encode an identical CDR3 as well. The genes are TRBV7-9 and TRBJ1-1, with 7 nucleotides matching TRBD1. The germline V gene has CDR1 SEHNR and CDR2 FQNEAQ (reference sequence). CDR3 size: 15 residues. The ends lost 5 bases at V and 0 bases at J; junction bases unmatched: 6. The CDR3 loop is CASSLGQSLNTEAFF. In nucleotides, the CDR3 is TGTGCCAGCAGCCTGGGACAGAGCTTGAACACTGAAGCTTTCTTT. The entire variable domain, with the rest obtained from reference TRBV7-9 and TRBJ1-1, is as follows: DTGVSQNPRHKITKRGQNVTFRCDPISEHNRLYWYRQTLGQGPEFLTYFQNEAQLEKSRLLSDRFSAERPKGSFSTLEIQRTEQGDSAMYLCASSLGQSLNTEAFFGQGTRLTVV.

V gene TRBV29-1 combines with J gene TRBJ2-1, with D unresolved. The CDR3 sequence is 10 residues long. Germline-derived CDR1 and CDR2 are SQVTM and ANQGSEA. V was trimmed by 7 bases and J by 9 bases, leaving 10 bases between them. CDR3 sequence (DNA): TGCAGCGCTGTCGAGAGTGAGCAGTTCTTC. This gives the protein CSAVESEQFF.

This clone turned up a few times. V gene TRBV5-6 combines with J gene TRBJ2-7, with D unresolved. CDR1 is SGHDT and CDR2 is YYEEEE in the germline V gene. Between the trimmed V and J ends, which lost 3 bases and 2 bases, there was a span of 3 bases. CDR3 length: 11 amino acids. The CDR3 nucleotides read TGTGCCAGCAGCTCAACCTACGAGCAGTACTTC. This sequence encodes CASSSTYEQYF.

This chain connects TRBV4-3 to TRBJ2-1; the D gene is possibly TRBD1 (6 bases). CDR1 LGHNA and CDR2 YSLEER come from the germline V gene. This CDR3 is built from 14 residues. V gave up 0 bases and J gave up 8 bases, with 11 bases separating them. The CDR3 DNA sequence: TGCGCCAGCAGCCAAGATCTTCCAGGGGATGAGCAGTTCTTC. Protein sequence: CASSQDLPGDEQFF.

Points on this clone: Other DNA sequences in this sample translate to the same CDR3. The rearrangement joins TRBV18 to TRBJ2-7, with 9 bases identical to TRBD1. The ends lost 3 bases at V and 5 bases at J; junction bases unmatched: 5. The CDR3 has 14 residues. Germline V CDR1 and CDR2: KGHSH, LQKENI. CDR3 protein: CASSPDRGRDEQYF. CDR3 bases: TGTGCCAGCTCACCCGACAGGGGGAGAGACGAGCAGTACTTC.

The gene calls are TRBV29-1 and TRBJ2-1; 8 bases map to TRBD2. Germline CDR1 SQVTM, CDR2 ANQGSEA. Trimming took 5 bases from V and 5 from J; bases not matched to a gene: 8. The CDR3 consists of 14 residues. The CDR3 reads CSVLRLAQDNEQFF. In nucleotides, the CDR3 is TGCAGCGTTCTAAGACTAGCGCAAGACAATGAGCAGTTCTTC.